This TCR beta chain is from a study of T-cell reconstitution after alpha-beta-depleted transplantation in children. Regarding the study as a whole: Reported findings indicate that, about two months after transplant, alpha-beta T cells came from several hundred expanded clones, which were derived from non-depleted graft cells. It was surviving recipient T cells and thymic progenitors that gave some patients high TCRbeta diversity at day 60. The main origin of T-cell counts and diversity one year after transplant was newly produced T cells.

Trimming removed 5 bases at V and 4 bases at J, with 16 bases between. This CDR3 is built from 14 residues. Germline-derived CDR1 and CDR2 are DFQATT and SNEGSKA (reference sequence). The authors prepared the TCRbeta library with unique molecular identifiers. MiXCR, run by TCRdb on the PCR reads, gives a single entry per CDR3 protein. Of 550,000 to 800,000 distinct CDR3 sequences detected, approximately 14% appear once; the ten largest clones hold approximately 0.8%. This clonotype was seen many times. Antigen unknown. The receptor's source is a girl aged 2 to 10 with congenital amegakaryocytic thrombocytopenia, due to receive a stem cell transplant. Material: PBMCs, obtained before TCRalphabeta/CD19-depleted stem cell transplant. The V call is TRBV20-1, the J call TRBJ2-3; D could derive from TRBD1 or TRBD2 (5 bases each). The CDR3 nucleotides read TGCAGTGCTCCCCGAGAGGGGTTAGCAGATACGCAGTATTTT. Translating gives CSAPREGLADTQYF.